The next 17 T cell receptor beta chains were all read from a single sample in a study of early T cells in non-severe SARS-CoV-2 infection. TCRdb reprocessed the 5' RACE reads with MiXCR, giving one entry per CDR3 protein. The sample includes about 98,000 distinct CDR3 sequences, roughly 9.6% of them seen just once. Sequences were obtained from whole blood. The receptors were gathered from an adult who was a healthcare worker with PCR-confirmed SARS-CoV-2 infection or an uninfected control (not recorded which).

V and J are TRBV2 and TRBJ2-7, with D unresolved. Trimming stripped 8 bases from V and 7 bases from J, with 15 bases between. Germline CDR1 is SNHLY and CDR2 is FYNNEI. This CDR3 spans 12 amino acids. The chain's CDR3 is CASRTDPREQYF. The CDR3 DNA follows: TGTGCCAGCCGGACGGATCCTAGGGAGCAGTACTTC.

This clonotype was seen at least ten times. V gene TRBV11-2 combines with J gene TRBJ2-2, with D perhaps matching TRBD2 (5 bases). This CDR3 spans 16 amino acids. The germline V gene encodes CDR1 SGHAT and CDR2 FQNNGV. V lost 7 bases, J lost 5 bases, and 20 bases lay in between. In nucleotides, the CDR3 is TGTGCCAGCACCGGCCTGAGGGCCGGCGTGACCGGGGAGCTGTTTTTT. It codes for CASTGLRAGVTGELFF.

This clonotype has at least ten counts. The chain employs TRBV20-1 and TRBJ2-3; tentatively, D is TRBD1 (6 bases). Per germline, CDR1 DFQATT and CDR2 SNEGSKA (reference sequence). This CDR3 has 14 amino acids. V lost 1 base and J lost 2, with 10 bases in between. CDR3 sequence (DNA): TGCAGTGCTAGAGGGGGGCAGGCCACAGATACGCAGTATTTT. This translates into CSARGGQATDTQYF.

This clonotype was seen repeatedly, ten times or more. The gene calls are TRBV4-1 and TRBJ2-7; D is unclear. The V gene's germline CDR1 is MGHRA and CDR2 YSYEKL. V lost 1 base and J lost 6, with 13 bases in between. CDR3 length: 14 amino acids. The CDR3 spells CASSQVGANGEQYF. CDR3 DNA sequence: TGCGCCAGCAGCCAAGTCGGTGCTAACGGCGAGCAGTACTTC.

The chain is built from TRBV7-2 and TRBJ2-1, with no clear D. Germline V gene lookup returns CDR1 SGHTA and CDR2 FQGNSA. Trimming pared 1 base from V and 2 bases from J, leaving 9 bases between. The CDR3 is 15 amino acids. Written as DNA, the CDR3 is TGTGCCAGCAGCTTAGGAGCGCCTACCTACAATGAGCAGTTCTTC. It yields the protein CASSLGAPTYNEQFF.

The chain has TRBV27 and TRBJ1-6, with no clear D. CDR3 size: 15 residues. Germline V CDR1 and CDR2: MNHEY, SMNVEV (reference sequence). V gave up 8 bases and J gave up 0 bases, with 11 bases separating them. The CDR3 DNA sequence: TGTGCCAGCTCCCGCCTGAGCTCCTATAATTCACCCCTCCACTTT. This codes for CASSRLSSYNSPLHF.

This clonotype was seen more than once but under ten times. The chain uses TRBV5-5 and TRBJ2-5; D is ambiguous. Per the germline V gene, CDR1 is SGHKS and CDR2 is YYEKEE (reference sequence). Trimming cost V 0 bases and J 5 bases, with 8 bases left between them. There are 13 residues in the CDR3. As DNA, the CDR3 is TGTGCCAGCAGCTTGGGGACCGCGGAGACCCAGTACTTC. Translating it yields CASSLGTAETQYF.

This clonotype occurred many times. The chain couples TRBV5-6 to TRBJ1-1, with D possibly matching TRBD1 (6 bases). With 2 bases removed from V and 4 bases from J, the gap between germline ends came to 9 bases. The CDR3 extends over 13 amino acids. Germline CDR1 and CDR2: SGHDT and YYEEEE. Written as DNA, the CDR3 is TGTGCCAGCAGCTTTGTAGGGGGCACTGAAGCTTTCTTT. Its translation: CASSFVGGTEAFF.

The sample holds a few counts of this clonotype. The gene calls are TRBV2 and TRBJ1-1, with 8 bases aligning to TRBD1. The CDR3 is 17 amino acids. With 3 bases clipped from V and 1 base from J, the junction kept 10 bases outside the gene matches. Germline lookup yields CDR1 SNHLY and CDR2 FYNNEI. CDR3 sequence: CASSDGQGRMGNTEAFF. The CDR3 nucleotides are TGTGCCAGCAGTGACGGACAGGGCCGAATGGGGAACACTGAAGCTTTCTTT.

The J gene is TRBJ1-2, the V gene TRBV21-1; the table gives TRBD1 as D, unverified against the DNA. TRBV21-1 is designated a pseudogene. This CDR3 region has 15 residues. In nucleotides, the CDR3 is TGTGCCAGCAGCCCCGGGACAGGACGGCTCTATGGCTACACCTTC. It is translated as CASSPGTGRLYGYTF.

This clonotype was seen a few times. The chain links TRBV12-3 or TRBV12-4 to TRBJ1-1; no clear D gene. The ends were cut back, 2 bases at V and 10 bases at J, with 14 bases in the middle. The length of the CDR3 is 13 residues. CDR3 nucleotide sequence: TGTGCCAGCAGTTTATTGGGTGGGGTGACAGCTTTCTTT. Translated, it gives CASSLLGGVTAFF.

This clonotype was seen a handful of times. The gene calls are TRBV12-3 or TRBV12-4 and TRBJ2-5; maybe TRBD1 (5 bases). Trimming removed 2 bases at V and 0 bases at J, with 10 bases between. The CDR3 has 15 residues. CDR3 region: CASSLRGSHQETQYF. The CDR3 coding sequence is TGTGCCAGCAGTTTAAGGGGCTCTCACCAAGAGACCCAGTACTTC.

This chain uses TRBV5-5 with TRBJ2-2; TRBD1 matches 9 bases. The germline gives CDR1 SGHKS, CDR2 YYEKEE (reference sequence). This CDR3 spans 16 amino acids. J was trimmed by 5 bases and V by 3 bases; bases with no gene match: 8. CDR3 loop: CASSSTGQGVTGELFF. The CDR3 DNA reads TGTGCCAGCAGCTCTACGGGACAGGGAGTTACCGGGGAGCTGTTTTTT.

The chain recombines TRBV7-3 with TRBJ2-5, with TRBD2 identical over 9 bases. V lost 4 bases and J lost 7; bases outside the gene matches: 4. The CDR3 is made up of 13 amino acids. Germline V lookup: CDR1 SGHTA, CDR2 FQGTGA. CDR3 protein: CASSSGLAGTQYF. The CDR3 region has the DNA TGTGCCAGCAGCTCGGGACTAGCCGGGACCCAGTACTTC.

This clonotype was counted between two and nine times. This rearrangement joins TRBV11-3 to TRBJ2-1; D perhaps matches TRBD2 (6 bases). The CDR3 has 18 amino acids. Germline loops: CDR1 SGHNT, CDR2 YENEEA. V was cut by 2 bases and J by 5 bases, with 22 bases left in between. CDR3 coding DNA: TGTGCCAGCAGCTTAAAGTCGCCTAGTGGGAGGTTAAACAATGAGCAGTTCTTC. Protein product: CASSLKSPSGRLNNEQFF.

The V call is TRBV7-3, the J call TRBJ1-1; no firm D call. CDR1 is SGHTA and CDR2 is FQGTGA in the germline V gene. Trimming left V 4 bases short and J 1 base short, with 7 bases between. The CDR3 covers 13 residues. The CDR3, as DNA: TGTGCCAGCAGCTCCGGAAGGAACACTGAAGCTTTCTTT. Translating it yields CASSSGRNTEAFF.

This clonotype was seen at least ten times. V is TRBV30 and J is TRBJ2-7, with D possibly being TRBD1 or TRBD2 (5 bases each). CDR3 length: 13 residues. Trimming pared 2 bases from V and 0 bases from J, leaving 8 bases between. Germline assignment: CDR1 GTSNPN and CDR2 SVGIG (reference sequence). The CDR3 nucleotides read TGTGCCTGGAGTCGAGGGGTCTCCTACGAGCAGTACTTC. This gives the protein CAWSRGVSYEQYF.